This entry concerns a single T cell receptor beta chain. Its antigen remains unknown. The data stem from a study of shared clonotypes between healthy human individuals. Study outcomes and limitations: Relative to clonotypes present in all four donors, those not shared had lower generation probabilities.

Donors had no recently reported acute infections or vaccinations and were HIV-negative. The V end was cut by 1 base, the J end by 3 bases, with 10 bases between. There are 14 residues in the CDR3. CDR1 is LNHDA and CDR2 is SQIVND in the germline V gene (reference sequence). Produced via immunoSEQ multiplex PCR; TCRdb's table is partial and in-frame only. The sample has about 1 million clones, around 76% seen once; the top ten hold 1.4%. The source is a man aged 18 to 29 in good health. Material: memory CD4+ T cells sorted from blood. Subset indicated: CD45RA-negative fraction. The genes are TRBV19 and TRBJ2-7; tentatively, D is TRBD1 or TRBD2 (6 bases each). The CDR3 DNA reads TGTGCCAGTAGTATAGTTGGAGGGGGCTACGAGCAGTACTTC. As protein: CASSIVGGGYEQYF.